These 21 T cell receptor beta chains were all obtained from the same sample, sequenced in a study of regulatory T cells in long-lasting Graves disease. Assembly of TCR beta libraries relied on iRepertoire HTBI primers together with Arm-PCR of CDR3 regions. TCRdb ran MiXCR on the multiplex PCR reads and lists one entry per CDR3 protein. The sample holds roughly 500,000 distinct CDR3 sequences, approximately 15% seen once. Time point: newly diagnosed GD, antithyroid drugs for less than 3 months. Following extraction of RNA from PBMCs, that RNA was used to make the TCR library. The same data also went into a second study, on T cells in Graves' hyperthyroidism and ophthalmopathy.

The specimen was peripheral blood mononuclear cells (PBMCs), collected at new diagnosis, from a patient treated with antithyroid drugs. These receptors came from a man in his thirties or forties with Graves disease.

This clonotype was picked up a small number of times. The chain recombines TRBV20-1 with TRBJ2-3, with a possible D match to TRBD2 (7 bases). The V gene's germline CDR1 is DFQATT and CDR2 SNEGSKA (reference sequence). This CDR3 spans 14 amino acids. With 6 bases removed from V and 4 bases from J, the gap between germline ends came to 17 bases. For the CDR3, the DNA is TGCAGTGCCACCCGCGGGGAGGGGGCAGATACGCAGTATTTT. This encodes CSATRGEGADTQYF.

This clonotype showed up just a few times. The V call is TRBV27, the J call TRBJ1-5; D may be TRBD1 (5 bases). Trimming removed 8 bases from V and 1 base from J, with 12 bases in between. Germline-derived CDR1 and CDR2 are MNHEY and SMNVEV (reference sequence). The CDR3 loop spans 14 amino acids. In DNA, the CDR3 is TGTGCCAGCGGCTCCCGGGACAGCAATCAGCCCCAGCATTTT. As protein: CASGSRDSNQPQHF.

This chain links TRBV27 with TRBJ2-2; D perhaps matches TRBD2 (5 bases). Germline V gene sequence: CDR1 MNHEY, CDR2 SMNVEV (reference sequence). V dropped 7 bases and J dropped 1 base, with 16 bases sitting between them. CDR3 size: 16 residues. The CDR3 nucleotides are TGTGCCAGCACCCGACAAGCGGACCTGAACACCGGGGAGCTGTTTTTT. Translated: CASTRQADLNTGELFF.

The chain is built from TRBV29-1 and TRBJ2-4; D might be TRBD1 (5 bases). The CDR3 consists of 14 residues. V lost 7 bases and J 2 bases, leaving 15 bases between the germline ends. Germline V gene lookup returns CDR1 SQVTM and CDR2 ANQGSEA. The CDR3 loop reads CSAKIRVSKNIQYF. The CDR3 nucleotides are TGCAGCGCTAAGATCAGGGTCTCCAAAAACATTCAGTACTTC. Supplemented by reference TRBV29-1 and TRBJ2-4, the full variable domain reads SAVISQKPSRDICQRGTSLTIQCQVDSQVTMMFWYRQQPGQSLTLIATANQGSEATYESGFVIDKFPISRPNLTFSTLTVSNMSPEDSSIYLCSAKIRVSKNIQYFGAGTRLSVL.

This clonotype was detected many times. The J gene is TRBJ2-2, the V gene TRBV5-1; D is undetermined. The CDR3 runs to 13 residues. Trimming stripped 0 bases from V and 3 bases from J, with 3 bases between. The germline V gene has CDR1 SGHRS and CDR2 YFSETQ. In nucleotides, the CDR3 is TGCGCCAGCAGCTTGGGGGACACCGGGGAGCTGTTTTTT. This translates into CASSLGDTGELFF.

V and J are TRBV4-1 and TRBJ1-2; possible D gene TRBD1, 5 bases. The CDR3 has 14 amino acids. Trimming left V 3 bases short and J 6 bases short, with 14 bases between. Germline V gene data show CDR1 as MGHRA and CDR2 as YSYEKL. The CDR3 region has the DNA TGCGCCAGCAGCCATGGGGACCTTTCGCATGGCTACACCTTC. Protein product: CASSHGDLSHGYTF.

The rearrangement uses TRBV6-1 and TRBJ2-2, with D perhaps matching TRBD2 (6 bases). Germline V gene sequence: CDR1 MNHNS, CDR2 SASEGT. This CDR3 contains 16 residues. V shed 5 bases and J shed 6 bases, with 19 bases lying between them. The CDR3 nucleotides read TGTGCCAGCAGTTATTTGAGAGTAACTAGCCCCGGGGAGCTGTTTTTT. Translating gives CASSYLRVTSPGELFF.

This clonotype showed up just a few times. The genes are TRBV5-1 and TRBJ2-5; weak D call: TRBD2 (6 bases). The germline V gene encodes CDR1 SGHRS and CDR2 YFSETQ. V gave up 0 bases and J gave up 5 bases, with 20 bases separating them. The CDR3 contains 17 residues. The CDR3 here is CASSLEFSGGAGETQYF. For the CDR3, the DNA is TGCGCCAGCAGCTTGGAGTTCTCCGGCGGGGCGGGCGAGACCCAGTACTTC.

This clonotype was observed a few times. V gene TRBV7-2 combines with J gene TRBJ2-7; 11 positions match TRBD2. The CDR3 spans 15 residues. The V and J ends lost 3 bases and 5 bases, in that order; junction bases with no gene match: 6. CDR1 SGHTA and CDR2 FQGNSA come from the germline V gene. The CDR3 loop is CASSFLAGGVDEQYF. CDR3 coding DNA: TGTGCCAGCAGCTTCCTAGCGGGAGGTGTGGACGAGCAGTACTTC.

As regards this clonotype: This may be a read error, as it is one base from a much larger clone. This chain connects TRBV20-1 to TRBJ2-3; no clear D. The germline V gene has CDR1 DFQATT and CDR2 SNEGSKA (reference sequence). V was cut by 8 bases and J by 11 bases, with 20 bases left in between. This CDR3 is built from 12 residues. CDR3 residues: CSTHYSRMGQYF. CDR3 nucleotides: TGCAGTACCCACTACAGTCGGATGGGGCAGTATTTT.

This clonotype was observed at least ten times. V and J are TRBV5-1 and TRBJ1-2; D not resolved. CDR3 size: 12 residues. Deletions cut 0 bases from V and 4 bases from J, with 4 bases between. CDR1 and CDR2 from the germline V gene are SGHRS and YFSETQ. The CDR3 DNA reads TGCGCCAGCAGCTTGGTCGGCTATGGCTACACCTTC. This sequence encodes CASSLVGYGYTF.

This clonotype was seen many times. The rearrangement links TRBV27 to TRBJ2-7, with 9 bases identical to TRBD2. CDR3 length equals 14 residues. Germline values: CDR1 MNHEY, CDR2 SMNVEV (reference sequence). With 4 bases clipped from V and 4 bases from J, the junction kept 5 bases outside the gene matches. CDR3 coding DNA: TGTGCCAGCAGTTCTAGCGGGAATAGGTACGAGCAGTACTTC. It is translated as CASSSSGNRYEQYF.

In this sample, this clonotype turned up many times. The genes are TRBV7-2 and TRBJ2-1; the match to TRBD2 covers 7 bases. CDR1 and CDR2 (germline): SGHTA, FQGNSA. This CDR3 spans 17 amino acids. V shed 4 bases and J 0 bases; nucleotides not matched to a gene: 9. The CDR3 here is CASSSSGVISSYNEQFF. The CDR3 nucleotides read TGTGCCAGCAGCTCCAGCGGGGTCATTTCCTCCTACAATGAGCAGTTCTTC.

This clonotype occurred many times. The rearrangement joins TRBV18 to TRBJ1-2, with TRBD1 matching 10 bases. The J segment lost 7 bases and the V segment lost 6 bases, leaving 5 bases of the junction unmatched. The V gene's germline CDR1 is KGHSH and CDR2 LQKENI. This CDR3 spans 13 amino acids. CDR3 nucleotides: TGTGCCAGCTCGGCCGGGACAGGGGTTGGCTACACCTTC. Translated, it gives CASSAGTGVGYTF.

The rearrangement links TRBV5-1 to TRBJ2-6, with D possibly called TRBD1 or TRBD2 (6 bases each). CDR1 SGHRS and CDR2 YFSETQ come from the germline V gene. This CDR3 has 17 amino acids. The V end lost 4 bases, the J end lost 0 bases, and 14 bases lay between the germline ends. The CDR3 spells CASSGTGGHSGANVLTF. For the CDR3, the DNA is TGCGCCAGCAGCGGCACCGGGGGACACTCTGGGGCCAACGTCCTGACTTTC. Based on the CDR3 plus reference TRBV5-1 and TRBJ2-6, the full variable domain is KAGVTQTPRYLIKTRGQQVTLSCSPISGHRSVSWYQQTPGQGLQFLFEYFSETQRNKGNFPGRFSGRQFSNSRSEMNVSTLELGDSALYLCASSGTGGHSGANVLTFGAGSRLTVL.

The chain carries TRBV4-1 and TRBJ2-3; 15 positions match TRBD2. Germline CDR1 reads MGHRA; CDR2 reads YSYEKL. This CDR3 spans 17 amino acids. V lost 1 base and J lost 11; bases outside the gene matches: 10. DNA for the CDR3: TGCGCCAGCAGCCAAGTCCAGGGACTAGCGGGGGGAGAGGGGCAGTATTTT. It specifies CASSQVQGLAGGEGQYF.

In the case of this clonotype: Germline and junction disagree at one end, which may indicate a read error. This sequence joins TRBV9 and TRBJ2-5, with D tentatively TRBD2 (5 bases). CDR3 length equals 15 residues. CDR1 SGDLS and CDR2 YYNGEE come from the germline V gene. The CDR3 loop is CASSVAGSGQQTQYF. The CDR3 DNA is TGTGCCAGCAGCGTAGCTGGGAGCGGCCAACAGACCCAGTACTTC. The complete variable domain, with remaining parts taken from reference TRBV9 and TRBJ2-5, reads DSGVTQTPKHLITATGQRVTLRCSPRSGDLSVYWYQQSLDQGLQFLIQYYNGEERAKGNILERFSAQQFPDLHSELNLSSLELGDSALYFCASSVAGSGQQTQYFGPGTRLLVL.

Ten or more counts support this clonotype. The chain employs TRBV20-1 and TRBJ2-3; perhaps TRBD2 as D (5 bases). Trimming removed 2 bases from V and 6 bases from J, with 12 bases in between. Germline V gene lookup returns CDR1 DFQATT and CDR2 SNEGSKA (reference sequence). This CDR3 region has 13 residues. CDR3 DNA sequence: TGCAGTGCTAGACCACTAGACTCCGATACGCAGTATTTT. This encodes CSARPLDSDTQYF.

In this sample, this clonotype turned up a few times. A junction end diverges from the germline sequence, so it may reflect a read error. The gene calls are TRBV19 and TRBJ2-1, with D unresolved. The CDR3 is 17 amino acids. CDR1 and CDR2 (germline): LNHDA, SQIVND (reference sequence). The CDR3 here is CDSSIVPAGSSYNEQFF. The DNA for the CDR3 is TGTGACAGTAGTATAGTCCCGGCAGGCAGCTCCTACAATGAGCAGTTCTTC.

This clonotype was counted a few times. The genes are TRBV30 and TRBJ1-1; D unclear. This CDR3 spans 12 amino acids. Trimming stripped 5 bases from V and 11 bases from J, with 18 bases between. Germline values: CDR1 GTSNPN, CDR2 SVGIG (reference sequence). This CDR3 reads CAWSSGFDGAFF. CDR3 in DNA: TGTGCCTGGTCCTCCGGGTTCGACGGGGCTTTCTTT.

The chain uses TRBV27 and TRBJ1-4; 8 bases are shared with TRBD1. CDR1 MNHEY and CDR2 SMNVEV come from the germline V gene (reference sequence). CDR3 size: 14 residues. The V segment lost 5 bases and the J segment 7 bases; nucleotides outside the gene matches: 6. The CDR3 DNA reads as TGTGCCAGCAGTACCGACAGGGGAGTTGAAAAACTGTTTTTT. This gives the protein CASSTDRGVEKLFF.